This is a list of T cell receptor beta chains from one sample in a study of T cells in Graves' hyperthyroidism and ophthalmopathy. MiXCR, applied by TCRdb to the multiplex PCR reads, yields one record per CDR3 protein. Of around 100,000 distinct CDR3 sequences in the sample, approximately 50% were seen once. Sequencing was done on a sample of blood. The source of these receptors is a middle-aged man with Graves' hyperthyroidism. Both conserved end residues are part of each CDR3. A D gene is named only where the DNA matches it firmly. Size tells how often a clone was seen (once, few, many) or the class of an expanded clone, and some rows leave it out.

j_call	v_call	d_call	clone_size	cdr3_aa	cdr3_nt
TRBJ2-1	TRBV19	TRBD1	many	CASSPPGQGFNEQFF	TGTGCCAGTAGTCCCCCGGGACAGGGTTTCAATGAGCAGTTCTTC
TRBJ2-2	TRBV9	TRBD2	many	CASSVTGGFRTGELFF	TGTGCCAGCAGCGTAACGGGAGGATTCCGCACCGGGGAGCTGTTTTTT
TRBJ1-6	TRBV30	-	-	CAWDSSYNSPLHF	TGTGCCTGGGATAGCTCCTATAATTCACCCCTCCACTTT
TRBJ2-5	TRBV7-9	-	-	CASSLGTGTQYF	TGTGCCAGCAGCTTAGGAACGGGGACCCAGTACTTC
TRBJ2-5	TRBV2	TRBD1	many	CASSGRQGGETQYF	TGTGCCAGCAGTGGTAGACAGGGGGGAGAGACCCAGTACTTC
TRBJ2-1	TRBV7-3	-	many	CASSSTGVAQEQFF	TGTGCCAGCAGCTCCACCGGGGTAGCCCAGGAGCAGTTCTTC
TRBJ1-1	TRBV5-3	-	few	CASSLRGADTEAFF	TGTGCCAGCTCACTTCGGGGGGCGGACACTGAAGCTTTCTTT
TRBJ1-1	TRBV6-6	-	many	CASTAPGDTEAFF	TGTGCCAGCACCGCTCCCGGGGACACTGAAGCTTTCTTT
TRBJ2-5	TRBV27	TRBD1	many	CASSLTGTGSITQYF	TGTGCCAGCAGCCTTACAGGGACAGGGAGTATTACCCAGTACTTC
TRBJ2-7	TRBV7-2	TRBD1	-	CASSVAPGQGAREQYF	TGTGCCAGCAGCGTAGCACCGGGACAGGGGGCCAGAGAGCAGTACTTC
TRBJ1-3	TRBV6-5	-	many	CASSYENTIYF	TGTGCCAGCAGTTACGAAAACACCATATATTTT
TRBJ1-2	TRBV4-1	TRBD1	many	CATRQGEGYTF	TGCGCCACGAGACAGGGAGAGGGCTACACCTTC
TRBJ2-2	TRBV2	TRBD1	many	CASRGGQGFNTGELFF	TGTGCCAGCAGGGGGGGACAGGGATTTAACACCGGGGAGCTGTTTTTT
TRBJ2-3	TRBV6-2/TRBV6-3	TRBD2	few	CASSFGGSGADTQYF	TGTGCCAGCAGTTTCGGCGGGAGCGGAGCAGATACGCAGTATTTT
TRBJ1-1	TRBV7-2	-	-	CASQKLGTEAFF	TGTGCCAGCCAAAAATTGGGGACTGAAGCTTTCTTT
TRBJ2-7	TRBV11-3	TRBD2	many	CASSLDPSGSTHEQYF	TGTGCCAGCAGCTTAGATCCTAGCGGGAGCACCCACGAGCAGTACTTC
TRBJ2-7	TRBV19	TRBD1	many	CASTHTWDRRKSEQYF	TGTGCCAGTACCCATACTTGGGACAGGAGAAAGAGCGAGCAGTACTTC
TRBJ2-4	TRBV19	TRBD1	many	CASSITGALAKNIQYF	TGTGCCAGTAGTATAACAGGGGCGCTAGCCAAAAACATTCAGTACTTC
TRBJ2-1	TRBV2	TRBD2	-	CASKGTSGRNEQFF	TGTGCCAGCAAAGGGACTAGCGGGAGAAATGAGCAGTTCTTC
TRBJ2-5	TRBV7-8	TRBD2	many	CASSFGLAGGQETQYF	TGTGCCAGCAGCTTCGGACTAGCGGGGGGACAAGAGACCCAGTACTTC
TRBJ2-2	TRBV20-1	TRBD1	-	CSAAGDRVIGELFF	TGCAGTGCCGCGGGGGACAGGGTCATCGGGGAGCTGTTTTTT
TRBJ1-2	TRBV29-1	-	once	CSVRGVAVHGYTF	TGCAGCGTCCGAGGGGTGGCAGTTCATGGCTACACCTTC
TRBJ1-2	TRBV6-1	-	many	CASSEVFGGPYGYTF	TGTGCCAGCAGTGAAGTTTTTGGAGGACCTTATGGCTACACCTTC
TRBJ2-7	TRBV5-1	-	many	CASSLSNAEQYF	TGCGCCAGCAGCTTGTCTAACGCCGAGCAGTACTTC
TRBJ2-2	TRBV19	-	-	CASSFRRAGGVLFF	TGTGCCAGTAGTTTTCGCAGGGCGGGCGGGGTGCTATTTTTT
TRBJ1-5	TRBV12-3/TRBV12-4	TRBD1	many	CASSLGAGGNQPQHF	TGTGCCAGCAGTCTTGGGGCAGGGGGAAATCAGCCCCAGCATTTT
TRBJ2-7	TRBV29-1	-	-	CSVEQQGPGAPYEQYF	TGCAGCGTTGAACAACAGGGCCCGGGGGCCCCCTACGAGCAGTACTTC
TRBJ1-2	TRBV25-1	-	-	CASSECGGGYTF	TGTGCCAGCAGTGAATGTGGGGGGGGCTACACCTTC
TRBJ1-5	TRBV6-2/TRBV6-3	-	many	CASSYLGGGNQPQHF	TGTGCCAGCAGTTATTTGGGCGGGGGCAATCAGCCCCAGCATTTT
TRBJ2-1	TRBV27	TRBD2	few	CASRLAGALDNEQFF	TGTGCCAGCAGGTTAGCGGGAGCTCTAGACAATGAGCAGTTCTTC
TRBJ1-5	TRBV12-3/TRBV12-4	-	many	CASSRDRTGPQHF	TGTGCCAGCAGCCGGGACCGCACGGGGCCCCAGCATTTT
TRBJ1-1	TRBV7-2	-	-	CASALTGLAGMNTEAFF	TGTGCCAGCGCGCTTACAGGACTAGCGGGGATGAACACTGAAGCTTTCTTT
TRBJ2-5	TRBV24-1	-	many	CATSSGGGRETQYF	TGTGCCACCAGCTCCGGAGGGGGCCGGGAGACCCAGTACTTC
TRBJ2-3	TRBV20-1	-	many	CSASRPGLSSTDTQYF	TGCAGTGCTAGCCGACCCGGACTGTCTAGCACAGATACGCAGTATTTT
TRBJ2-1	TRBV15	TRBD1	many	CATSSVGTGVNEQFF	TGTGCCACCAGCAGTGTAGGCACAGGGGTGAATGAGCAGTTCTTC
TRBJ1-5	TRBV20-1	-	-	CSARGVGQPQHF	TGCAGTGCTAGGGGGGTAGGACAGCCCCAGCATTTT
TRBJ1-1	TRBV19	-	many	CASSIGEVNTEAFF	TGTGCCAGTAGTATCGGGGAGGTGAACACTGAAGCTTTCTTT
TRBJ1-1	TRBV7-2	TRBD1	-	CASSGTGLGAEAFF	TGTGCCAGCAGCGGGACAGGGCTGGGCGCTGAAGCTTTCTTT
TRBJ2-1	TRBV11-2	TRBD2	many	CASSIVRGTRNEQFF	TGTGCCAGCAGCATAGTACGTGGGACTAGGAATGAGCAGTTCTTC
TRBJ2-7	TRBV15	TRBD1	once	CATSSDRGYEQYF	TGTGCCACCAGCAGCGACAGGGGCTACGAGCAGTACTTC
TRBJ1-4	TRBV12-3/TRBV12-4	-	-	CASSRTGGDEKLFF	TGTGCCAGCAGTCGCACGGGGGGGGATGAAAAACTGTTTTTT
TRBJ2-3	TRBV19	TRBD1	-	CASGTGGTDTQYF	TGTGCCAGCGGGACAGGGGGGACAGATACGCAGTATTTT
TRBJ1-4	TRBV9	-	-	CASSVVGGAANEKLFF	TGTGCCAGCAGCGTAGTTGGGGGGGCGGCTAATGAAAAACTGTTTTTT
TRBJ1-1	TRBV7-2	-	many	CASSLWVNTEAFF	TGTGCCAGCAGCCTATGGGTGAACACTGAAGCTTTCTTT
TRBJ2-7	TRBV30	-	many	CAWSVGGDVDYEQYF	TGTGCCTGGAGTGTCGGAGGGGATGTGGACTACGAGCAGTACTTC
TRBJ2-1	TRBV7-2	-	few	CASTLRGAYNEQFF	TGTGCCAGCACCCTCCGGGGCGCCTACAATGAGCAGTTCTTC
TRBJ2-7	TRBV5-4	-	-	CASSLEQNF	TGTGCCAGCAGCTTGGAACAGAACTTC
TRBJ1-2	TRBV5-6	-	many	CASSYRVLEGYTF	TGTGCCAGCAGCTACAGGGTGTTGGAGGGCTACACCTTC
TRBJ2-2	TRBV2	-	-	CASSFQSTGEPFF	TGTGCCAGCAGCTTTCAATCCACCGGGGAGCCGTTTTTC
TRBJ2-6	TRBV7-3	-	many	CASSFNRAGANVLTF	TGTGCCAGCAGCTTCAACAGGGCTGGGGCCAACGTCCTGACTTTC
TRBJ2-7	TRBV7-9	TRBD1	-	CASSPTGQGIGQYF	TGTGCCAGCAGCCCGACGGGACAGGGGATCGGGCAGTACTTC
TRBJ2-3	TRBV12-3/TRBV12-4	TRBD2	many	CASSFSGAEDTQYF	TGTGCCAGCAGTTTTAGCGGGGCGGAAGATACGCAGTATTTT
TRBJ1-5	TRBV29-1	-	once	CSVMRGGNQPQHF	TGCAGCGTGATGAGGGGGGGCAATCAGCCCCAGCATTTT
TRBJ2-5	TRBV7-2	-	-	CASSPPRQAGETQYF	TGTGCCAGCAGCCCCCCACGACAGGCTGGAGAGACCCAGTACTTC
TRBJ2-7	TRBV4-1	-	many	CASSQDAATYEQYF	TGCGCCAGCAGCCAAGACGCAGCGACCTACGAGCAGTACTTC
TRBJ2-7	TRBV5-4	TRBD2	-	CASSQNSGGAGRQVEQYF	TGTGCCAGCAGCCAAAATAGCGGGGGGGCCGGGCGGCAGGTGGAGCAGTACTTC
TRBJ2-1	TRBV24-1	TRBD2	many	CATSEATSASSYNEQFF	TGTGCCACCAGTGAGGCGACTAGCGCGAGCTCCTACAATGAGCAGTTCTTC
TRBJ1-4	TRBV11-3	TRBD1	-	CASSQGTDFGKLFF	TGTGCCAGCTCACAGGGGACAGACTTCGGAAAACTGTTTTTT
TRBJ2-5	TRBV7-8	TRBD1	-	CASSFDRTGAVGTQYF	TGTGCCAGCAGCTTCGACCGGACAGGGGCGGTTGGGACCCAGTACTTC